Listed below are T cell receptor beta chains from one sample, sequenced in a study of persistence of HIV-infected CD4 T cells. Generated by immunoSEQ multiplex PCR, the TCRdb table keeps only in-frame clones and is missing some. The sample records roughly 34,000 clones, 82% being singletons. These receptors' antigens are unknown. Source: CD4+ T cells sorted from PBMCs after roughly 18-hour stimulation, taken from a patient who received antiretroviral therapy. The receptor source for this set is an adult man with HIV who was CMV-seropositive. Both conserved end residues are part of each CDR3. The D gene is left open where the match is weak. Size is stated for part of the rows, as once, few or many counts, or as a class when the clone is expanded.

clone size: -
V gene: TRBV29-1
J gene: TRBJ2-5
D gene: -
CDR3 DNA: TGCAGCGTCGACAGCGGGGAGACCCAGTACTTC
CDR3 protein: CSVDSGETQYF

clone size: -
V gene: TRBV11-3
J gene: TRBJ1-1
D gene: -
CDR3 DNA: TGTGCCAGCAGCCAAGTTTCGGGCACTGAAGCTTTCTTT
CDR3 protein: CASSQVSGTEAFF

clone size: once
V gene: TRBV28
J gene: TRBJ1-5
D gene: -
CDR3 DNA: TGTGCCAGCAGCCGGGTCTTAGGCCAGCCCCAGCATTTT
CDR3 protein: CASSRVLGQPQHF

clone size: -
V gene: TRBV4-3
J gene: TRBJ2-3
D gene: TRBD1
CDR3 DNA: TGCGCCAGCAGCCGAACGTACAGGGGTAGCACAGATACGCAGTATTTT
CDR3 protein: CASSRTYRGSTDTQYF

clone size: -
V gene: TRBV7-2
J gene: TRBJ1-3
D gene: TRBD1
CDR3 DNA: TGTGCCAGCAGCCCCTTACAGGGGGCGCAGGGAAACACCATATATTTT
CDR3 protein: CASSPLQGAQGNTIYF

clone size: -
V gene: TRBV19
J gene: TRBJ2-1
D gene: -
CDR3 DNA: TGTGCCAGTAGCACACGGACAGAATCGAATGAGCAGTTCTTC
CDR3 protein: CASSTRTESNEQFF

clone size: -
V gene: TRBV3-1/TRBV3-2
J gene: TRBJ2-2
D gene: TRBD2
CDR3 DNA: TGTGCCAGCAGCCAAGAAGGCCTAGCGGGGTATATTACCGCAAACACCGGGGAGCTGTTTTTT
CDR3 protein: CASSQEGLAGYITANTGELFF

clone size: -
V gene: TRBV3-1/TRBV3-2
J gene: TRBJ1-1
D gene: -
CDR3 DNA: TGTGCCAGCAGCGCGATGATGAACACTGAAGCTTTCTTT
CDR3 protein: CASSAMMNTEAFF

clone size: -
V gene: TRBV29-1
J gene: TRBJ1-3
D gene: -
CDR3 DNA: TGCAGCGTTGAAGATCTGAGAAACACCATATATTTT
CDR3 protein: CSVEDLRNTIYF

clone size: -
V gene: TRBV7-2
J gene: TRBJ1-1
D gene: -
CDR3 DNA: TGTGCCAGCAGCTTAGAGGGGGGTCGGACTGAAGCTTTCTTT
CDR3 protein: CASSLEGGRTEAFF

clone size: few
V gene: TRBV5-1
J gene: TRBJ1-5
D gene: -
CDR3 DNA: TGCGCCAGCAGCTTGGACGGCTGGCAGCCCCAGCATTTT
CDR3 protein: CASSLDGWQPQHF

clone size: -
V gene: TRBV30
J gene: TRBJ1-5
D gene: -
CDR3 DNA: TGTGCCTGGAGTGTAACCCATCAGCCCCAGCATTTT
CDR3 protein: CAWSVTHQPQHF

clone size: -
V gene: TRBV12-3/TRBV12-4
J gene: TRBJ2-2
D gene: -
CDR3 DNA: TGTGCCAGCACCTCGACCGGGGAGCTGTTTTTT
CDR3 protein: CASTSTGELFF

clone size: -
V gene: TRBV18
J gene: TRBJ2-5
D gene: TRBD1
CDR3 DNA: TGTGCCAGCTCACCGGGACAGCAAGAGACCCAGTACTTC
CDR3 protein: CASSPGQQETQYF

clone size: -
V gene: TRBV5-1
J gene: TRBJ1-2
D gene: TRBD1
CDR3 DNA: TGCGCCAGCAGTACAGGGGGCCGCAGCTATGGCTACACCTTC
CDR3 protein: CASSTGGRSYGYTF

clone size: -
V gene: TRBV29-1
J gene: TRBJ2-5
D gene: TRBD2
CDR3 DNA: TGCAGCGTCGCCCGACTAGCGGGGGCGCAACTCCAAGAGACCCAGTACTTC
CDR3 protein: CSVARLAGAQLQETQYF

clone size: -
V gene: TRBV7-9
J gene: TRBJ2-1
D gene: TRBD2
CDR3 DNA: TGTGCCAGCAGCTTACTAGCGGGGGCAAACAATGAGCAGTTCTTC
CDR3 protein: CASSLLAGANNEQFF